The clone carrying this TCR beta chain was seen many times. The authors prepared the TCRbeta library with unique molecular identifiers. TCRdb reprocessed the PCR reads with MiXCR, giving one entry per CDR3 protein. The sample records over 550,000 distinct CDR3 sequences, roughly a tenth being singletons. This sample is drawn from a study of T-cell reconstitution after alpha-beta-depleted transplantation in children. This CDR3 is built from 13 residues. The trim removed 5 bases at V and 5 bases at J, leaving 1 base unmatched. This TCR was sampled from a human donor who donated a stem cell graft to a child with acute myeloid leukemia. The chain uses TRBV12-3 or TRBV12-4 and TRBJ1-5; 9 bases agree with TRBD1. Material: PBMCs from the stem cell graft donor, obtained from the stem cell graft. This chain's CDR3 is CASSRDRDQPQHF. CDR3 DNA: TGTGCCAGCAGTCGGGACAGGGATCAGCCCCAGCATTTT.